The clone carrying this T cell receptor (beta chain) was observed a handful of times. The target antigen is unknown. This sample is part of a study of T-cell reconstitution after alpha-beta-depleted transplantation in children. A TCRbeta library incorporating unique molecular identifiers was prepared. One entry per CDR3 protein, called by TCRdb with MiXCR from the PCR reads. The sample yields hundreds of thousands of distinct CDR3 sequences, around 15% seen once. Overall study results and limits: By about two months after transplant, alpha-beta T cells reportedly arose from several hundred graft clones that had expanded. Hyperexpanded clones declined; after one year, newly produced T cells mostly supplied diversity. Certain patients had high TCRbeta diversity at day 60, and it came from recipient T cells and thymic progenitors that survived.

The CDR3 has 21 amino acids. Trimming left V 2 bases short and J 3 bases short, with 31 bases between. Germline V gene lookup returns CDR1 SGHRS and CDR2 YFSETQ. The sequencing used PBMCs, mostly from graft donor cells, collected 360 days after TCRalphabeta/CD19-depleted stem cell transplant. This clonotype was sampled from a male patient under 10 years old who had a stem cell transplant for acute lymphoblastic leukemia, so the T cells may come from the graft donor. The chain recombines TRBV5-1 with TRBJ2-3, with D possibly being TRBD2 (6 bases). For the CDR3, the DNA is TGCGCCAGCAGCTTCGATTGGAGCCCCTTCGCGGGGATTCTAGATACAGATACGCAGTATTTT. Residues: CASSFDWSPFAGILDTDTQYF.